The 8 T cell receptor beta chains below were found in one sample sequenced in a study of T cells after yellow fever vaccination. TCRdb independently ran MiXCR on the 5' RACE reads; one entry per CDR3 protein. Of more than 350,000 distinct CDR3 sequences in the sample, roughly 11% are singletons; the top ten hold more than 15%. The source was PBMCs, collected on the day of the first yellow fever vaccination. These TCRs come from a man in his late teens or twenties who received the YFV17D yellow fever vaccine.

This clonotype was seen a handful of times. In DNA form, the CDR3 reads TGTGCCAGCAGGGGAGCATGGGCTTCTGCGAATGAGCAGTTCTTC. Its protein product is CASRGAWASANEQFF. V gene TRBV6-1 combines with J gene TRBJ2-1; a possible D gene is TRBD2 (5 bases). V lost 6 bases and J 7 bases, leaving 19 bases between the germline ends. Per germline, CDR1 MNHNS and CDR2 SASEGT. The CDR3 runs 15 residues.

This clonotype has ten or more counts. The V gene is TRBV5-1, the J gene TRBJ2-1; maybe TRBD1 (5 bases). With 4 bases removed from V and 0 bases from J, the gap between germline ends came to 17 bases. CDR3 length equals 17 residues. The V gene's germline CDR1 is SGHRS and CDR2 YFSETQ. CDR3 bases: TGCGCCAGCAGCGTCCAACTACAGGAAAGCTCCTACAATGAGCAGTTCTTC. It translates to CASSVQLQESSYNEQFF.

The chain joins TRBV6-4 to TRBJ2-7; possibly TRBD1 for D (6 bases). Trimming shortened V by 8 bases and J by 3 bases, and 8 bases separated the two germline ends. Germline-derived CDR1 and CDR2 are MRHNA and SNTAGT. This CDR3 region has 11 residues. DNA of the CDR3: TGTGCCAGCCGGACAGACTACGAGCAGTACGTC. Protein product: CASRTDYEQYV.

The genes are TRBV30 and TRBJ2-3; perhaps TRBD1 as D (5 bases). The germline CDR1 and CDR2 sequences are GTSNPN and SVGIG (reference sequence). The V end lost 4 bases, the J end lost 0 bases, and 8 bases lay between the germline ends. The CDR3 consists of 13 residues. CDR3 nucleotides: TGTGCCTGGACCGCAGGGAGCACAGATACGCAGTATTTT. Protein sequence: CAWTAGSTDTQYF.

This clonotype appeared a few times. This chain connects TRBV7-6 to TRBJ1-2, with D hard to call. V lost 1 base, J lost 8 bases, and 14 bases lay in between. The CDR3 contains 14 residues. Germline values: CDR1 SGHVS, CDR2 FNYEAQ. CDR3 sequence: CASSLEVSGGGYTF. In nucleotides, the CDR3 is TGTGCCAGCAGCTTAGAAGTCTCCGGCGGAGGCTACACCTTC. The whole variable domain, remainder taken from reference TRBV7-6 and TRBJ1-2, is GAGVSQSPRYKVTKRGQDVALRCDPISGHVSLYWYRQALGQGPEFLTYFNYEAQQDKSGLPNDRFSAERPEGSISTLTIQRTEQRDSAMYRCASSLEVSGGGYTFGSGTRLTVV.

The chain is built from TRBV7-6 and TRBJ1-1, with 8 bases fitting TRBD1. The V and J ends lost 1 base and 6 bases, in that order; junction bases with no gene match: 7. Germline V lookup: CDR1 SGHVS, CDR2 FNYEAQ. This CDR3 is 15 amino acids long. CDR3 region: CASSLGQGKLAEAFF. CDR3 coding DNA: TGTGCCAGCAGCTTAGGACAGGGGAAACTCGCTGAAGCTTTCTTT.

The V gene is TRBV3-1, the J gene TRBJ2-2; possible D gene TRBD2, 5 bases. Germline assignment: CDR1 LGHDT and CDR2 YNNKEL (reference sequence). The CDR3 runs to 15 residues. V was cut by 3 bases and J by 4 bases, with 12 bases left in between. The CDR3 region is CASSQARVGTGELFF. CDR3 in DNA: TGTGCCAGCAGCCAGGCGCGGGTCGGCACCGGGGAGCTGTTTTTT.

This clonotype was counted between two and nine times. The chain links TRBV20-1 to TRBJ2-3; 11 bases line up with TRBD2. The germline gives CDR1 DFQATT, CDR2 SNEGSKA (reference sequence). The CDR3 is made up of 15 amino acids. The ends lost 3 bases at V and 4 bases at J; junction bases unmatched: 6. CDR3 loop: CSARWLAGGPDTQYF. The DNA for the CDR3 is TGCAGTGCTAGGTGGCTAGCGGGGGGCCCAGATACGCAGTATTTT.